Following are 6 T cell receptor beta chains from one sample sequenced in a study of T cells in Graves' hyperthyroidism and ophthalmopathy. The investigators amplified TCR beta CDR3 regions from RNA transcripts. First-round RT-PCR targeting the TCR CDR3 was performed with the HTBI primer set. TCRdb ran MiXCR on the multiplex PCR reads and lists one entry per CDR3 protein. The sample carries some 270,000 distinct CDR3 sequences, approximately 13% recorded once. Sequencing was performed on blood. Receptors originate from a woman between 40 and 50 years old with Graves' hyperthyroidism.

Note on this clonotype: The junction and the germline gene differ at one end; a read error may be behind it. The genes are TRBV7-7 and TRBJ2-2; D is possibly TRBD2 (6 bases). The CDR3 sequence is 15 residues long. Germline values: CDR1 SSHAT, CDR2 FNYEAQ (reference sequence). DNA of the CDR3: TGTGCTAGCAGCTTAGAACAGGAGGGGTCCGGGGAGCTGTTTTTT. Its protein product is CASSLEQEGSGELFF. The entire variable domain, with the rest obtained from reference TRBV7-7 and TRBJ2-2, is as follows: GAGVSQSPRYKVTKRGQDVTLRCDPISSHATLYWYQQALGQGPEFLTYFNYEAQPDKSGLPSDRFSAERPEGSISTLTIQRTEQRDSAMYRCASSLEQEGSGELFFGEGSRLTVL.

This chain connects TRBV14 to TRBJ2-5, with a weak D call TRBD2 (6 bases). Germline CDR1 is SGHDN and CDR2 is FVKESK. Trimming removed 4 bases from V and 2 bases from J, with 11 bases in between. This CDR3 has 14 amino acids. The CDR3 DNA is TGTGCCAGCAGCCGGTATGGGGGGCAAGAGACCCAGTACTTC. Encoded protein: CASSRYGGQETQYF.

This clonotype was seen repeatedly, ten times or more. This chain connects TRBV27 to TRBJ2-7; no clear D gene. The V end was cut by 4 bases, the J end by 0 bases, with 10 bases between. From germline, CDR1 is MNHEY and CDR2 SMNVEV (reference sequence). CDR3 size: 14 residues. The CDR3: CASSSRSSSYEQYF. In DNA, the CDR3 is TGTGCCAGCAGTTCACGGTCGAGCTCCTACGAGCAGTACTTC.

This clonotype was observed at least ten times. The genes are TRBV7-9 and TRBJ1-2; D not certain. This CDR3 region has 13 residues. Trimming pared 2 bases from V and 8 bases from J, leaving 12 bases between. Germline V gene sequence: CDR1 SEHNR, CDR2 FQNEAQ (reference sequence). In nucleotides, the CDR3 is TGTGCCAGCAGCTTAAGGGTGGCGGAAGGCTACACCTTC. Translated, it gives CASSLRVAEGYTF.

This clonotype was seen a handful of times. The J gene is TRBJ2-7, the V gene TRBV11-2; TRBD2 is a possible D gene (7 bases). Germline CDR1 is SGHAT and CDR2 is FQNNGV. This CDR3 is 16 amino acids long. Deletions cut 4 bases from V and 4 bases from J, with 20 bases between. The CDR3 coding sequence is TGTGCCAGCAGCTCTAGGGGGAGGGCCTTTGCGTACGAGCAGTACTTC. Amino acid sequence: CASSSRGRAFAYEQYF.

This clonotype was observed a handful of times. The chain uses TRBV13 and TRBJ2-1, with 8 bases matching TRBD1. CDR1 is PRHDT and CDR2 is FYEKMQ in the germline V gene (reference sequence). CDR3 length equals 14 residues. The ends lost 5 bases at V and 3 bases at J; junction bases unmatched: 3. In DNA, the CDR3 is TGTGCCAGCAGCACAGACAGGGGCTACAATGAGCAGTTCTTC. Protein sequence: CASSTDRGYNEQFF. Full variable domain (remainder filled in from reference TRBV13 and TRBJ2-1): AAGVIQSPRHLIKEKRETATLKCYPIPRHDTVYWYQQGPGQDPQFLISFYEKMQSDKGSIPDRFSAQQFSDYHSELNMSSLELGDSALYFCASSTDRGYNEQFFGPGTRLTVL.